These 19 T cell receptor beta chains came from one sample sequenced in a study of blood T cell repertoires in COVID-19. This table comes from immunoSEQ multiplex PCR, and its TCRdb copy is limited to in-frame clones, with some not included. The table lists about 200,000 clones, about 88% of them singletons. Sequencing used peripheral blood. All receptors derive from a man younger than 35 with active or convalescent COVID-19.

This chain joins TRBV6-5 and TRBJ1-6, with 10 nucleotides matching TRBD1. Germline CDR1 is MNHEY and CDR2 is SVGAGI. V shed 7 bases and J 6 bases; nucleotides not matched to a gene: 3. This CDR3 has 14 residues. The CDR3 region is CASMWDRGNSPLHF. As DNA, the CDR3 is TGTGCCAGCATGTGGGACAGGGGTAATTCACCCCTCCACTTT.

The CDR3, as DNA: TGCGCCAGCAGCAAAGGACCCGGGACTAGCGGGGGGGGAGATACGCAGTATTTT. Translated, it gives CASSKGPGTSGGGDTQYF. The J gene is TRBJ2-3, the V gene TRBV4-1; 16 nucleotides agree with TRBD2. Germline V gene lookup returns CDR1 MGHRA and CDR2 YSYEKL. J was trimmed by 5 bases and V by 5 bases; bases with no gene match: 10. The CDR3 extends over 18 amino acids.

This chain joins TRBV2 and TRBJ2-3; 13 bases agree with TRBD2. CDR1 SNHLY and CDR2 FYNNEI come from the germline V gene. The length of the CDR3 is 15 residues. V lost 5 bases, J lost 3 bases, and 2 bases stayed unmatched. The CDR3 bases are TGTGCCAGCAGTACTAGCGGGAGGGCGACAGATACGCAGTATTTT. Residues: CASSTSGRATDTQYF.

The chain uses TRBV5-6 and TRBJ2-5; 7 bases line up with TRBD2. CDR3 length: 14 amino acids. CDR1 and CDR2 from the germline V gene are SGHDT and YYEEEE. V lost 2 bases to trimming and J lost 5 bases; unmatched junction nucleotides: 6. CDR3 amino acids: CASSLSGGGETQYF. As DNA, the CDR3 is TGTGCCAGCAGCTTATCGGGAGGCGGGGAGACCCAGTACTTC.

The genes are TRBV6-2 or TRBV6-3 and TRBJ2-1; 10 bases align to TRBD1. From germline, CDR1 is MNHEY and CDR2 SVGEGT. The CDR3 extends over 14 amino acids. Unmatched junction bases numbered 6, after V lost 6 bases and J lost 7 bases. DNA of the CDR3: TGTGCCAGCAGCCGACGGGACAGGGGAAATGAGCAGTTCTTC. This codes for CASSRRDRGNEQFF.

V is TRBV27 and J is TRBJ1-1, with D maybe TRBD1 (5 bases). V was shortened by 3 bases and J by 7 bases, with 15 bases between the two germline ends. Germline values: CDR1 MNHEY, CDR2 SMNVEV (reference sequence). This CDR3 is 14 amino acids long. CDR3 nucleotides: TGTGCCAGCAGTTTCGTCGGCAGGACACGTGAAGCTTTCTTT. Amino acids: CASSFVGRTREAFF.

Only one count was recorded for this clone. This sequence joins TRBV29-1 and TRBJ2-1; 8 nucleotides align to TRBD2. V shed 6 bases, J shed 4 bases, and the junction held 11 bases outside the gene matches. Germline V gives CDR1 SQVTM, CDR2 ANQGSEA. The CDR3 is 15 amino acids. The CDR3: CSVDGSGNTYNEQFF. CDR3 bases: TGCAGCGTCGATGGTAGCGGGAATACTTACAATGAGCAGTTCTTC.

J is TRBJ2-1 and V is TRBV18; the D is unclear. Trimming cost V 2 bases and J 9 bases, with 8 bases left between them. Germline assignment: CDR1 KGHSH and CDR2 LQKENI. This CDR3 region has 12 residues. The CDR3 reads CASSPEATEQFF. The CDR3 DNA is TGTGCCAGCTCACCAGAAGCTACTGAGCAGTTCTTC.

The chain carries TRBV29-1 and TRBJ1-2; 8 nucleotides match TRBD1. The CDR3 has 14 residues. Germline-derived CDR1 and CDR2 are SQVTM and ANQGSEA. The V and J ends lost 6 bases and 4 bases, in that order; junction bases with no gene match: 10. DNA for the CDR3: TGCAGCGTCCCCAATGGACAGGGTTCCTATGGCTACACCTTC. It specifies CSVPNGQGSYGYTF.

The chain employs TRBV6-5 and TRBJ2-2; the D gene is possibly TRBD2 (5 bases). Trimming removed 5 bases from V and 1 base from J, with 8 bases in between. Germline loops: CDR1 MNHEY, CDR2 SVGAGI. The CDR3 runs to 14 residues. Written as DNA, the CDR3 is TGTGCCAGCAGTAGGACTTTGAACACCGGGGAGCTGTTTTTT. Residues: CASSRTLNTGELFF.

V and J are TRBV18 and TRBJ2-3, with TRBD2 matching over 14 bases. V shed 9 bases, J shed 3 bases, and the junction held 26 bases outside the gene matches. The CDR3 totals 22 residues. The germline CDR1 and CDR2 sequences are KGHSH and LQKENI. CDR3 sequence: CASSSFSSPPTGLAGVTDTQYF. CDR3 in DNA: TGTGCCAGTTCTTCATTCAGCTCACCACCGACGGGACTAGCGGGAGTTACAGATACGCAGTATTTT.

CDR3 coding DNA: TGTGCCAGCAGTCCTTTGACAGGGGGCGCTGATAGGAAAGAGACCCAGTACTTC. Translating gives CASSPLTGGADRKETQYF. This chain links TRBV27 with TRBJ2-5; 10 nucleotides match TRBD1. After removal of 5 bases from V and 3 bases from J, the junction contained 15 bases not matched to a gene. The CDR3 runs to 18 residues. The germline CDR1 and CDR2 sequences are MNHEY and SMNVEV (reference sequence).

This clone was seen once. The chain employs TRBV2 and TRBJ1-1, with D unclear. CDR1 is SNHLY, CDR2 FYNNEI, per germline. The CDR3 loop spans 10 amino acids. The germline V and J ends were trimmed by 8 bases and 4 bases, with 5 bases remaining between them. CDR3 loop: CASGPTEAFF. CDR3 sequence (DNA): TGTGCCAGCGGGCCCACTGAAGCTTTCTTT.

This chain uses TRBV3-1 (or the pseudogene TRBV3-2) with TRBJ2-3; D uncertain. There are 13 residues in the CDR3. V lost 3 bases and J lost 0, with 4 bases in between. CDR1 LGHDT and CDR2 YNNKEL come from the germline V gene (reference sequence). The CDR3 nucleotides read TGTGCCAGCAGCCACGTAAGCACAGATACGCAGTATTTT. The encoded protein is CASSHVSTDTQYF.

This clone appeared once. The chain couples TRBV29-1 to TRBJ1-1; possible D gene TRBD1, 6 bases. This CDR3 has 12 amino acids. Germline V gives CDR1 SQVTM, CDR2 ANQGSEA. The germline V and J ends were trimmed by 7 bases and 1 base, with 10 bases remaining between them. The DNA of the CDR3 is TGCAGCGGTACAGGGCCGAACACTGAAGCTTTCTTT. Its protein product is CSGTGPNTEAFF.

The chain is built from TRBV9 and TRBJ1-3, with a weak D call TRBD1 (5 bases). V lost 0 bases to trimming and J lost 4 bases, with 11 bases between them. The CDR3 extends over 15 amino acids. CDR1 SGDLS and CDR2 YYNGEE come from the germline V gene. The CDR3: CASSVGGLGGNTIYF. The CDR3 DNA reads TGTGCCAGCAGCGTAGGGGGCCTAGGGGGAAACACCATATATTTT.

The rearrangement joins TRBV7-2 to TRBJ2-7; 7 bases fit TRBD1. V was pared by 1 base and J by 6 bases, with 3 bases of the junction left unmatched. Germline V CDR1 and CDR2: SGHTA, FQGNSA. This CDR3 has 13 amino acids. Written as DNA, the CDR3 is TGTGCCAGCAGCTTAGGGAACAGGGGCGAGCAGTACTTC. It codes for CASSLGNRGEQYF.

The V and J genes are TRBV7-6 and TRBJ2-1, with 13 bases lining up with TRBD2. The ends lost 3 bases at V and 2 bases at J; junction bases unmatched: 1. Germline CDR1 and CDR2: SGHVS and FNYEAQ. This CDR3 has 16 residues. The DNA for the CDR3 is TGTGCCAGCAGCTTTACTAGCGGGAGGGCCTACAATGAGCAGTTCTTC. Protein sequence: CASSFTSGRAYNEQFF.

CDR3 loop: CAWSDRGNAFF. In nucleotides, the CDR3 is TGTGCCTGGAGTGACCGGGGGAACGCTTTCTTT. The V call is TRBV30, the J call TRBJ1-1; weak D call: TRBD1 (5 bases). With 1 base removed from V and 11 bases from J, the gap between germline ends came to 11 bases. CDR3 length: 11 residues. Germline V gene lookup returns CDR1 GTSNPN and CDR2 SVGIG (reference sequence).